This T cell receptor beta chain was found in a study of T cell responses to AZD1222 COVID-19 vaccine. At the level of the study: Pooled in the analysis were second doses at about 4 or about 12 weeks. Overall study findings and caveats: Among the donors, most were white British and more were female, and clonal diversity was possibly underestimated. Spike-wide coverage was observed for vaccine-associated CD4 TCRs, with dominant responses at 160-218 and 743-854.

TCRdb's table, derived via immunoSEQ multiplex PCR, lists solely in-frame clones and lacks some. Of about 150,000 clones listed, around nine tenths are singletons. CDR1 MGHRA and CDR2 YSYEKL come from the germline V gene. V lost 0 bases and J 3 bases, leaving 6 bases between the germline ends. The CDR3 has 13 amino acids. As for this clone: Its antigen remains unknown.

This receptor was obtained from an adult in good health. The genes are TRBV4-1 and TRBJ2-7; the D is unclear. The specimen comprised peripheral blood, sampled on day 0 of AZD1222 vaccination. CDR3: CASSQDGGYEQYF. The CDR3 bases are TGCGCCAGCAGCCAAGACGGCGGCTACGAGCAGTACTTC.